Listed here are 8 T cell receptor beta chains from one sample, sequenced in a study of blood T cell repertoires in COVID-19. Assay used: immunoSEQ multiplex PCR; TCRdb lists only in-frame clones, some missing. The data contain roughly 200,000 clones, about 85% of them singletons. The sample was peripheral blood. All receptors derive from a human donor in a cohort sampled during active COVID-19.

The rearrangement joins TRBV7-9 to TRBJ1-3; D perhaps matches TRBD1 (5 bases). V dropped 5 bases and J dropped 0 bases, with 14 bases sitting between them. The CDR3 runs to 16 residues. Looked up from germline, CDR1 is SEHNR and CDR2 is FQNEAQ (reference sequence). The CDR3 DNA follows: TGTGCCAGCAGCGAACCAGGGAATCCCTCTGGAAACACCATATATTTT. Amino acids: CASSEPGNPSGNTIYF. Filled out from reference TRBV7-9 and TRBJ1-3, the complete variable domain reads DTGVSQNPRHKITKRGQNVTFRCDPISEHNRLYWYRQTLGQGPEFLTYFQNEAQLEKSRLLSDRFSAERPKGSFSTLEIQRTEQGDSAMYLCASSEPGNPSGNTIYFGEGSWLTVV.

Remarks on this clone: Other DNA sequences in this sample translate to the same CDR3. The CDR3 DNA reads TGTGCCAGCAGTCAGGGGGTGAACACTGAAGCTTTCTTT. It encodes CASSQGVNTEAFF. The V call is TRBV12-3 or TRBV12-4, the J call TRBJ1-1, with 7 nucleotides matching TRBD1. The CDR3 has 13 residues. Trimming took 5 bases from V and 0 from J; bases not matched to a gene: 0.

CDR3 in DNA: TGTGCCAGCAGCTTGGGACAGCTTTATGGCTACACCTTC. As protein: CASSLGQLYGYTF. V usage is TRBV3-1 (or the pseudogene TRBV3-2) and J usage is TRBJ1-2, with 7 bases fitting TRBD1. V lost 5 bases and J lost 5; bases outside the gene matches: 5. Germline lookup yields CDR1 LGHDT and CDR2 YNNKEL (reference sequence). The CDR3 totals 13 residues.

The chain uses TRBV5-1 and TRBJ2-1; possible D gene TRBD2, 7 bases. Per the germline V gene, CDR1 is SGHRS and CDR2 is YFSETQ. The CDR3 totals 15 residues. V dropped 4 bases and J dropped 5 bases, with 16 bases sitting between them. The CDR3 spells CASSGEGGTHNEQFF. The CDR3 DNA follows: TGCGCCAGCAGCGGGGAGGGGGGAACCCACAATGAGCAGTTCTTC.

The CDR3 DNA reads TGTGCCAGCAGCTTACTAAAAATGGGTGAAAAACTGTTTTTT. This codes for CASSLLKMGEKLFF. The rearrangement links TRBV5-8 to TRBJ1-4, with no clear D. The CDR3 is 14 amino acids. Germline assignment: CDR1 SGHTS and CDR2 YDEGEE. V was cut by 2 bases and J by 7 bases, with 12 bases left in between.

This chain connects TRBV5-6 to TRBJ2-7; D perhaps matches TRBD2 (5 bases). The ends were cut back, 2 bases at V and 0 bases at J, with 12 bases in the middle. CDR1 and CDR2 from the germline V gene are SGHDT and YYEEEE. This CDR3 has 15 amino acids. The CDR3 DNA follows: TGTGCCAGCAGCTTTCGCGGGCTAAGCTCCTACGAGCAGTACGTC. Translating gives CASSFRGLSSYEQYV.

This chain links TRBV6-5 with TRBJ1-5; tentatively, D is TRBD1 (5 bases). V was pared by 8 bases and J by 3 bases, with 8 bases between. Germline CDR1 reads MNHEY; CDR2 reads SVGAGI. The CDR3 is 12 residues long. In DNA, the CDR3 is TGTGCCAGCGGGGGGTTCAATCAGCCCCAGCATTTT. The encoded protein is CASGGFNQPQHF.

The V and J genes are TRBV25-1 and TRBJ1-2, with 7 bases fitting TRBD1. This CDR3 is 17 amino acids long. The germline V gene has CDR1 MGHDK and CDR2 SYGVNS. Trimming took 5 bases from V and 5 from J; bases not matched to a gene: 17. DNA of the CDR3: TGTGCCAGCAGTCCCAGCTTAGGACAGGAGGAGAGGTATGGCTACACCTTC. This gives the protein CASSPSLGQEERYGYTF.